These 32 T cell receptor beta chains originate from one sample sequenced in a study of regulatory T cells in long-lasting Graves disease. Construction of TCR beta libraries relied on iRepertoire HTBI primers and on Arm-PCR targeting CDR3 regions. TCRdb independently ran MiXCR on the multiplex PCR reads; one entry per CDR3 protein. Of about 660,000 distinct CDR3 sequences listed, 25% to 35% were seen once; the top ten hold 42%. The time point is: persistent/refractory GD, antithyroid drugs over 5 years with positive TRAb. There was RNA extracted from PBMCs, and the TCR library was made from it. Sequences were derived from peripheral blood mononuclear cells (PBMCs), sampled when the disease was refractory, from a patient treated with antithyroid drugs. Source of these receptors: a female donor with Graves disease.

The gene calls are TRBV28 and TRBJ2-2; 8 bases map to TRBD1. Trimming cost V 8 bases and J 2 bases; bases outside gene matches: 4. Germline assignment: CDR1 MDHEN and CDR2 SYDVKM. This CDR3 is 14 amino acids long. CDR3 nucleotides: TGTGCCAGCGGTGGACAGGGTAACACCGGGGAGCTGTTTTTT. Protein sequence: CASGGQGNTGELFF.

V gene TRBV7-9 combines with J gene TRBJ1-1; D uncertain. V gave up 1 base and J gave up 6 bases, with 9 bases separating them. In germline, CDR1 is SEHNR, CDR2 FQNEAQ (reference sequence). The CDR3 runs to 13 residues. The CDR3 spells CASSLDLDAEAFF. The CDR3 DNA follows: TGTGCCAGCAGCTTAGACCTTGACGCTGAAGCTTTCTTT.

This rearrangement joins TRBV6-2 or TRBV6-3 to TRBJ1-3; no clear D gene. The CDR3 runs to 16 residues. V lost 6 bases to trimming and J lost 0 bases, with 15 bases between them. The germline V gene has CDR1 MNHEY and CDR2 SVGEGT. The CDR3 nucleotides are TGTGCCAGCAGCGGCCCCCGAACGGACTCTGGAAACACCATATATTTT. Its protein is CASSGPRTDSGNTIYF.

This clonotype was seen ten or more times. The V gene is TRBV2, the J gene TRBJ1-1; 8 nucleotides agree with TRBD1. The CDR3 spans 15 residues. Germline CDR1 SNHLY, CDR2 FYNNEI. Trimming took 9 bases from V and 5 from J; bases not matched to a gene: 14. CDR3 amino acids: CASSGQGLIGTEAFF. The DNA of the CDR3 is TGTGCCAGTTCAGGACAGGGATTGATAGGAACTGAAGCTTTCTTT.

This clonotype was seen only a few times. This chain uses TRBV10-3 with TRBJ2-5, with TRBD1 as a possible D gene (6 bases). The CDR3 is 14 amino acids. V shed 5 bases and J shed 4 bases, with 14 bases lying between them. Germline values: CDR1 ENHRY, CDR2 SYGVKD. The CDR3 sequence is CAISTTGATETQYF. The DNA for the CDR3 is TGTGCCATCAGTACGACAGGAGCGACAGAGACCCAGTACTTC.

This clonotype has a handful of counts. The genes are TRBV2 and TRBJ2-5; weak D call: TRBD1 (6 bases). Germline values: CDR1 SNHLY, CDR2 FYNNEI. Trimming pared 5 bases from V and 4 bases from J, leaving 17 bases between. CDR3 length equals 15 residues. The CDR3 DNA reads as TGTGCCAGCAGTTACCCGACAGGTGGGGGAGAGACCCAGTACTTC. Its translation is CASSYPTGGGETQYF.

This clonotype turned up a few times. The V call is TRBV5-1, the J call TRBJ1-2; D not certain. Trimming left V 0 bases short and J 5 bases short, with 14 bases between. The CDR3 spans 15 residues. Germline loops: CDR1 SGHRS, CDR2 YFSETQ. The CDR3: CASSLARSQWYGYTF. The DNA for the CDR3 is TGCGCCAGCAGCTTGGCACGGAGTCAGTGGTATGGCTACACCTTC.

This clonotype was seen repeatedly, ten times or more. The V and J genes are TRBV12-3 or TRBV12-4 and TRBJ1-2, with D unresolved. This CDR3 contains 13 residues. The V end was cut by 4 bases, the J end by 3 bases, with 9 bases between. CDR3 nucleotide sequence: TGTGCCAGCAGTTCCGGACTGTACTATGGCTACACCTTC. Translated: CASSSGLYYGYTF.

The chain links TRBV5-1 to TRBJ2-2; possibly TRBD1 for D (5 bases). The V gene lost 0 bases and the J gene lost 6 bases, with 6 bases spanning the gap. Germline V lookup: CDR1 SGHRS, CDR2 YFSETQ. This CDR3 is 13 amino acids long. The CDR3, as DNA: TGCGCCAGCAGCTTGGAGGGGCCCGGGGAGCTGTTTTTT. This translates into CASSLEGPGELFF. The variable domain in full, completed from reference TRBV5-1 and TRBJ2-2, reads KAGVTQTPRYLIKTRGQQVTLSCSPISGHRSVSWYQQTPGQGLQFLFEYFSETQRNKGNFPGRFSGRQFSNSRSEMNVSTLELGDSALYLCASSLEGPGELFFGEGSRLTVL.

The chain combines TRBV6-1 with TRBJ1-5, with D tentatively TRBD1 (5 bases). CDR1 and CDR2 (germline): MNHNS, SASEGT. This CDR3 is built from 13 residues. V was clipped by 8 bases and J by 7 bases, with 15 bases between them. The CDR3 here is CASEAGPNQPQHF. The CDR3 DNA follows: TGTGCCAGCGAGGCAGGGCCCAACCAGCCCCAGCATTTT.

Note on this clonotype: Possible read error: a much larger clone is one base away. This sequence joins TRBV12-3 or TRBV12-4 and TRBJ1-5; D is perhaps TRBD1 (5 bases). Trimming stripped 6 bases from V and 1 base from J, with 10 bases between. CDR3 length equals 14 residues. In DNA, the CDR3 is TGTGCCAGCAGCAGACGGGGCAGCAATCAGCCCCAGCATTTT. Its translation: CASSRRGSNQPQHF.

Of note for this clonotype: This may stem from a read error, because a much larger clone lies one nucleotide away. The CDR3 end shows no conserved phenylalanine or tryptophan, and so a read error is likely. The chain has TRBV10-3 and TRBJ1-1; 8 positions agree with TRBD1. Per germline, CDR1 ENHRY and CDR2 SYGVKD. After removal of 6 bases from V and 7 bases from J, the junction contained 10 bases not matched to a gene. The CDR3 consists of 14 residues. As DNA, the CDR3 is TGTGCCATCAGCTCTACAGGGGGGAGTGATGAAGCTTTCTCT. Translation gives CAISSTGGSDEAFS.

This clonotype was seen a handful of times. The chain recombines TRBV7-9 with TRBJ1-4, with D uncertain. The CDR3 extends over 12 amino acids. V shed 2 bases and J shed 5 bases, with 3 bases lying between them. Germline lookup yields CDR1 SEHNR and CDR2 FQNEAQ (reference sequence). The CDR3 nucleotides read TGTGCCAGCAGCTTAAAGAATGAAAAACTGTTTTTT. It is translated as CASSLKNEKLFF. Based on the CDR3 plus reference TRBV7-9 and TRBJ1-4, the full variable domain is DTGVSQNPRHKITKRGQNVTFRCDPISEHNRLYWYRQTLGQGPEFLTYFQNEAQLEKSRLLSDRFSAERPKGSFSTLEIQRTEQGDSAMYLCASSLKNEKLFFGSGTQLSVL.

This clonotype came up once. V usage is TRBV6-2 or TRBV6-3 and J usage is TRBJ2-7, with TRBD1 as a possible D gene (6 bases). The germline CDR1 and CDR2 sequences are MNHEY and SVGEGT. V was shortened by 0 bases and J by 0 bases, with 9 bases between the two germline ends. The CDR3 covers 15 residues. CDR3 DNA: TGTGCCAGCAGTTACTCGGGGGACACCTCCTACGAGCAGTACTTC. It translates to CASSYSGDTSYEQYF.

The rearrangement links TRBV19 to TRBJ1-1, with 7 bases matching TRBD1. The CDR3 is made up of 14 amino acids. V lost 7 bases, J lost 10 bases, and 15 bases stayed unmatched. Germline CDR1 is LNHDA and CDR2 is SQIVND (reference sequence). CDR3 sequence (DNA): TGTGCCAGTACCACTAACGACAGGGCAGGGTCAGCTTTCTTT. This gives the protein CASTTNDRAGSAFF. The variable domain in full, with the rest retrieved from reference TRBV19 and TRBJ1-1, is DGGITQSPKYLFRKEGQNVTLSCEQNLNHDAMYWYRQDPGQGLRLIYYSQIVNDFQKGDIAEGYSVSREKKESFPLTVTSAQKNPTAFYLCASTTNDRAGSAFFGQGTRLTVV.

The table lists this clonotype with a few counts. The chain uses TRBV20-1 and TRBJ2-7; D not certain. V was trimmed by 1 base and J by 2 bases, leaving 15 bases between them. The CDR3 runs 15 residues. CDR1 is DFQATT, CDR2 SNEGSKA, per germline (reference sequence). The CDR3 nucleotides are TGCAGTGCTAGAGGGGCACAGCTGGTCGCCTACGAGCAGTACTTC. Its protein is CSARGAQLVAYEQYF.

The chain is built from TRBV15 and TRBJ1-2; no firm D call. This CDR3 has 14 residues. Germline V gene data show CDR1 as LNHNV and CDR2 as YYDKDF (reference sequence). The germline V and J ends were trimmed by 4 bases and 4 bases, with 13 bases remaining between them. CDR3 in DNA: TGTGCCACCAGCATAGCGGGTATATTCTATGGCTACACCTTC. Translation gives CATSIAGIFYGYTF.

This clonotype was seen many times. The chain joins TRBV20-1 to TRBJ2-7; D uncertain. Deletions cut 0 bases from V and 2 bases from J, with 14 bases between. This CDR3 comprises 15 residues. CDR1 is DFQATT and CDR2 is SNEGSKA in the germline V gene (reference sequence). The CDR3 nucleotides read TGCAGTGCTAGAGAGATGGCCCCCACAGCCTACGAGCAGTACTTC. This gives the protein CSAREMAPTAYEQYF.

This clonotype showed up just a few times. This rearrangement joins TRBV6-1 to TRBJ1-6, with D possibly matching TRBD1 (5 bases). Trimming stripped 8 bases from V and 9 bases from J, with 14 bases between. Germline V lookup: CDR1 MNHNS, CDR2 SASEGT. There are 13 residues in the CDR3. CDR3 sequence reads: CASRGVGISPLHF. DNA for the CDR3: TGTGCCAGCCGGGGCGTCGGGATTTCACCCCTCCACTTT.

The V and J genes are TRBV7-9 and TRBJ2-6; 10 bases map to TRBD2. Germline V lookup: CDR1 SEHNR, CDR2 FQNEAQ (reference sequence). The CDR3 runs 17 residues. Trimming cost V 1 base and J 4 bases; bases outside gene matches: 4. CDR3 nucleotide sequence: TGTGCCAGCAGCTTAGTGGCTAGCGGGAGAGGGGCCAACGTCCTGACTTTC. Its translation: CASSLVASGRGANVLTF.

This clonotype turned up a few times. The V and J genes are TRBV3-1 and TRBJ1-6; D unresolved. Per the germline V gene, CDR1 is LGHDT and CDR2 is YNNKEL (reference sequence). The CDR3 runs to 15 residues. The V and J ends lost 0 bases and 8 bases respectively, with 11 bases between them. The CDR3 loop is CASSQEPSSYSPLHF. CDR3 DNA: TGTGCCAGCAGCCAAGAACCTAGCTCCTATTCACCCCTCCACTTT.

A word on this clonotype: A read error may produce the germline difference seen at one junction end. The chain carries TRBV3-1 and TRBJ1-1, with unresolved D. CDR1 is LGHDT, CDR2 YNNKEL, per germline (reference sequence). The CDR3 covers 14 residues. The CDR3 sequence is CASSPNLLNTGAFF. CDR3 nucleotides: TGTGCCAGCAGCCCCAACTTATTGAACACTGGAGCTTTCTTT. Supplemented by reference TRBV3-1 and TRBJ1-1, the full variable domain reads DTAVSQTPKYLVTQMGNDKSIKCEQNLGHDTMYWYKQDSKKFLKIMFSYNNKELIINETVPNRFSPKSPDKAHLNLHINSLELGDSAVYFCASSPNLLNTGAFFGQGTRLTVV.

This clonotype was counted between two and nine times. The chain couples TRBV3-1 to TRBJ2-2; D remains unclear. Germline assignment: CDR1 LGHDT and CDR2 YNNKEL (reference sequence). This CDR3 contains 18 residues. V was clipped by 0 bases and J by 0 bases, with 14 bases between them. CDR3 coding DNA: TGTGCCAGCAGCCAAGAGGCAATTGCAGCGCCGAACACCGGGGAGCTGTTTTTT. Its protein product is CASSQEAIAAPNTGELFF.

This clonotype occurred a few times. The chain couples TRBV30 to TRBJ1-1; weak D call: TRBD1 (6 bases). Per the germline V gene, CDR1 is GTSNPN and CDR2 is SVGIG (reference sequence). The CDR3 is made up of 12 amino acids. Between the trimmed V and J ends, which lost 7 bases and 3 bases, there was a span of 12 bases. CDR3 in DNA: TGTGCCTCCGACAGGCGAGACACTGAAGCTTTCTTT. The encoded protein is CASDRRDTEAFF. Full variable domain (missing parts from reference TRBV30 and TRBJ1-1): SQTIHQWPATLVQPVGSPLSLECTVEGTSNPNLYWYRQAAGRGLQLLFYSVGIGQISSEVPQNLSASRPQDRQFILSSKKLLLSDSGFYLCASDRRDTEAFFGQGTRLTVV.

The chain uses TRBV2 and TRBJ2-7; 8 bases align to TRBD2. This CDR3 has 14 residues. CDR1 SNHLY and CDR2 FYNNEI come from the germline V gene. J gave up 5 bases and V 8 bases, and 11 bases lay outside the gene matches. CDR3 DNA: TGTGCCAGCCAAGGGGGACTAGATGTACACGAGCAGTACTTC. It encodes CASQGGLDVHEQYF.

This clonotype was counted between two and nine times. The V gene is TRBV7-9, the J gene TRBJ1-1; D unresolved. The CDR3 totals 14 residues. Germline V gives CDR1 SEHNR, CDR2 FQNEAQ (reference sequence). Trimming left V 5 bases short and J 5 bases short, with 15 bases between. This CDR3 is CASSPIRGGTEAFF. The CDR3 DNA sequence: TGTGCCAGCAGCCCCATTCGGGGAGGAACTGAAGCTTTCTTT.

In its sample, this clonotype was seen a few times. V gene TRBV2 combines with J gene TRBJ1-2, with D uncertain. Germline V lookup: CDR1 SNHLY, CDR2 FYNNEI. This CDR3 comprises 12 residues. V gave up 4 bases and J gave up 8 bases, with 11 bases separating them. For the CDR3, the DNA is TGTGCCAGCAGTGTTGGAGGTCAAGGCTACACCTTC. As protein: CASSVGGQGYTF.

This chain connects TRBV9 to TRBJ1-2; D gene unclear. The CDR3 extends over 15 amino acids. The ends were cut back, 4 bases at V and 2 bases at J, with 15 bases in the middle. Germline lookup yields CDR1 SGDLS and CDR2 YYNGEE. The DNA for the CDR3 is TGTGCCAGCAGCTTCGGTTACAGTAGCAACTATGGCTACACCTTC. Its protein product is CASSFGYSSNYGYTF.

The gene calls are TRBV20-1 and TRBJ2-3; TRBD2 aligns across 11 bases. Germline loops: CDR1 DFQATT, CDR2 SNEGSKA (reference sequence). The CDR3 has 16 residues. The junction had 7 bases not matched to a gene; V was cut back by 3 bases and J by 2 bases. CDR3 DNA: TGCAGTGCTAGGTCCCTTAGCGGGAGGGCCACAGATACGCAGTATTTT. Its protein product is CSARSLSGRATDTQYF.

The rearrangement links TRBV27 to TRBJ1-1; D call uncertain. Trimming took off 6 bases at V and 1 base at J, with 12 bases between the two ends. The CDR3 consists of 14 residues. Germline V gene sequence: CDR1 MNHEY, CDR2 SMNVEV (reference sequence). DNA for the CDR3: TGTGCCAGCAGCCCGACTCGCCCGAACACTGAAGCTTTCTTT. Its translation: CASSPTRPNTEAFF.

This clonotype was counted many times. This chain uses TRBV12-3 or TRBV12-4 with TRBJ2-7; TRBD2 might be the D (6 bases). Trimming removed 0 bases at V and 3 bases at J, with 12 bases between. The CDR3 totals 15 residues. The CDR3 sequence is CASSLAAGGRYEQYF. CDR3 coding DNA: TGTGCCAGCAGTTTAGCAGCGGGCGGTCGCTACGAGCAGTACTTC.

The genes are TRBV6-2 or TRBV6-3 and TRBJ2-2, with TRBD2 identical over 9 bases. The CDR3 sequence is 19 residues long. CDR1 and CDR2 from the germline V gene are MNHEY and SVGEGT. V shed 0 bases, J shed 6 bases, and the junction held 14 bases outside the gene matches. CDR3 bases: TGTGCCAGCAGTTACTCGAGCAGTAGCGGGAGAATTCGGGCCGGGGAGCTGTTTTTT. Its translation: CASSYSSSSGRIRAGELFF.